Sequencing of this T cell receptor beta chain was carried out in a study of blood T cell repertoires in COVID-19. The CDR3 runs to 14 residues. In germline, CDR1 is SGHTA, CDR2 FQGNSA. J gave up 7 bases and V 4 bases, and 3 bases lay outside the gene matches. Libraries were prepared by immunoSEQ multiplex PCR; TCRdb keeps only in-frame clonotypes and omits some of them. The sample consists of 55,000 to 65,000 clones, around 87% of them appearing once. V is TRBV7-2 and J is TRBJ2-1, with TRBD1 identical over 11 bases. Sequencing used peripheral blood. The TCR was taken from a man in his 60s with active or convalescent COVID-19. The CDR3 loop is CASSSGQGVNEQFF. As DNA, the CDR3 is TGTGCCAGCAGCTCGGGACAGGGGGTGAATGAGCAGTTCTTC.